Presented here are 9 T cell receptor beta chains from one specimen sequenced in a study of tumor-infiltrating lymphocytes in primary liver carcinoma. With approximately 470 ng total RNA as template and a constant-region primer, TCR beta cDNA was made. Slightly modified ARM-PCR served as the procedure for the TCR beta libraries. These libraries came from three rounds of nested multiplex PCR. A C-beta reverse primer and TRBV1-TRBV30 forward primers served in each of the first two PCR rounds, at about 10 cycles apiece. One entry per CDR3 protein results from TCRdb running MiXCR on the multiplex PCR reads. The sample has tens of thousands of distinct CDR3 sequences; about three quarters are singletons. RNA and DNA were co-extracted from around 20-30 mg of unsorted bulk tissue. Source material: liver tumor tissue from sampling region 1. Subset defined: tumor region T1, superior pole. The receptors were sampled from a man aged 35-49 years with primary liver carcinoma and hepatitis B virus infection.

This clonotype was counted many times. The chain has TRBV6-5 and TRBJ2-7; no firm D call. Germline V gives CDR1 MNHEY, CDR2 SVGAGI. The CDR3 has 16 amino acids. The V end lost 2 bases, the J end lost 0 bases, and 14 bases lay between the germline ends. The CDR3 spells CASSYGPSDISYEQYF. In DNA, the CDR3 is TGTGCCAGCAGTTACGGGCCATCAGACATCTCCTACGAGCAGTACTTC.

As to this clonotype: Germline is not matched at one junction end, which may reflect a read error. The chain couples TRBV12-3 or TRBV12-4 to TRBJ1-6; D might be TRBD1 (6 bases). The CDR3 extends over 13 amino acids. CDR3 sequence reads: CTSSITGYSPLHF. Here the CDR3 DNA reads TGTACCAGCAGTATTACAGGGTATTCACCCCTCCACTTT.

This chain links TRBV6-1 with TRBJ2-7; D is ambiguous. Germline assignment: CDR1 MNHNS and CDR2 SASEGT. This CDR3 has 13 amino acids. CDR3 in amino acids: CASSEALRNEQYV. The CDR3, as DNA: TGTGCCAGCAGTGAAGCGCTTAGAAACGAGCAATACGTC.

The V and J genes are TRBV6-5 and TRBJ2-5; 7 positions agree with TRBD1. V trimming: 5 bases; J trimming: 11 bases; junction bases outside the gene matches: 14. The CDR3 is 14 amino acids. Germline values: CDR1 MNHEY, CDR2 SVGAGI. The DNA of the CDR3 is TGTGCCAGCAGTCAGACAGGGACCGAAGAGGCTCAGTACTTC. Protein: CASSQTGTEEAQYF.

The chain employs TRBV20-1 and TRBJ1-1; D call uncertain. V gave up 5 bases and J gave up 5 bases, with 9 bases separating them. CDR3 size: 11 residues. Germline CDR1 and CDR2: DFQATT and SNEGSKA (reference sequence). CDR3: CSAGRNTEAFF. In DNA form, the CDR3 reads TGCAGTGCTGGACGGAATACTGAAGCTTTCTTT.

There are many counts of this clonotype. V and J are TRBV6-2 or TRBV6-3 and TRBJ2-1, with 10 bases that match TRBD2. The CDR3 covers 16 residues. In germline, CDR1 is MNHEY, CDR2 SVGEGT. Trimming cost V 2 bases and J 7 bases; bases outside gene matches: 8. The chain's CDR3 is CASSYNLAGVGNEQFF. Here the CDR3 DNA reads TGTGCCAGCAGTTACAACCTAGCGGGAGTCGGTAATGAGCAGTTCTTC.

The V call is TRBV29-1, the J call TRBJ2-7; 9 nucleotides line up with TRBD1. This CDR3 is built from 12 residues. Germline V CDR1 and CDR2: SQVTM, ANQGSEA. The chain's CDR3 is CNVRGDREGQYF. DNA of the CDR3: TGCAACGTGAGGGGGGACAGGGAGGGTCAGTACTTC.

This clonotype occurred a few times. The chain combines TRBV21-1 with TRBJ1-2; no check of the table's D call, TRBD1, against the DNA was made. TRBV21-1 is a listed pseudogene. The CDR3 runs to 16 residues. CDR3 DNA: TGTGCCAGCAGCAAAGTCCCGCGGCGGACAGGGAATGGCTACACCTTC. Its translation: CASSKVPRRTGNGYTF.

As to this clonotype: One junction end does not reproduce the germline sequence, and a read error may be involved. The gene calls are TRBV10-2 and TRBJ2-3, with a weak D call TRBD2 (5 bases). The CDR3 contains 15 residues. CDR1 is WSHSY, CDR2 SAAADI, per germline. CDR3 DNA sequence: TGTGCCACTTCACCTGGACTTCCGTTGGCAGATACGCAGTGTTTT. Translated: CATSPGLPLADTQCF.